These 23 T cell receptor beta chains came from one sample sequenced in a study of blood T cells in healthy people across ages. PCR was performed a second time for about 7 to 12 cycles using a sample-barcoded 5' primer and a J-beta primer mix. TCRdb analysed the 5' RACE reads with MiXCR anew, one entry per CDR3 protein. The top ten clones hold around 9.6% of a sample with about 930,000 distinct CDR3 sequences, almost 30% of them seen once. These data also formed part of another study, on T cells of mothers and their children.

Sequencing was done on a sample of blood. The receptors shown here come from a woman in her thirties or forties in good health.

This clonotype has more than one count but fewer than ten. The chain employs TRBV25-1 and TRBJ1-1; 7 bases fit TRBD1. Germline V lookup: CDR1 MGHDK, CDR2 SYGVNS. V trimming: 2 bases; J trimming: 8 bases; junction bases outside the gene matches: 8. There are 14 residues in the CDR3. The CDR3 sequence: CASSEGRDRAEAFF. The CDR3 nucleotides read TGTGCCAGCAGTGAAGGGCGGGACAGAGCCGAAGCTTTCTTT.

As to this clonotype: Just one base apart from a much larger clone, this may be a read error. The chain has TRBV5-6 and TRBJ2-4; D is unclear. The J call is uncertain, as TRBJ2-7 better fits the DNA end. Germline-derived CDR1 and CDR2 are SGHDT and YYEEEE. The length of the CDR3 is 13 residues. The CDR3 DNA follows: TGTGCCAGCACCTTAAGGATGTGGGACGAGCAGTACTTC. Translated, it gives CASTLRMWDEQYF.

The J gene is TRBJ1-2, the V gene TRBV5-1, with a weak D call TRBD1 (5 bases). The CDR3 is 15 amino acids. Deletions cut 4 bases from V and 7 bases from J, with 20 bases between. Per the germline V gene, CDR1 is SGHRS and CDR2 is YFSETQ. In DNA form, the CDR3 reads TGCGCCAGCAGCCGCACGCACGGCAGGGACTCTGGCTACACCTTC. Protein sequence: CASSRTHGRDSGYTF.

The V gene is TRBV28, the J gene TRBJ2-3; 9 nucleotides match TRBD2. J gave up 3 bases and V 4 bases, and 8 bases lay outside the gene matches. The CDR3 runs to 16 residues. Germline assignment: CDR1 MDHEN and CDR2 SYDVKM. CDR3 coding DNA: TGTGCCAGCAGTTCGTCCGGGACTAGCCAGACAGATACGCAGTATTTT. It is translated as CASSSSGTSQTDTQYF.

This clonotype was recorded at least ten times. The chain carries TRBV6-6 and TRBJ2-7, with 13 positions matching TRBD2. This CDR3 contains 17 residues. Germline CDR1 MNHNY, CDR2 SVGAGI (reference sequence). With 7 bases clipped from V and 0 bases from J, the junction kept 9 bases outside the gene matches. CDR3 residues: CASTYGRTSGGSYEQYF. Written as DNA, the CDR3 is TGTGCCAGCACCTACGGTCGGACTAGCGGGGGCTCCTACGAGCAGTACTTC.

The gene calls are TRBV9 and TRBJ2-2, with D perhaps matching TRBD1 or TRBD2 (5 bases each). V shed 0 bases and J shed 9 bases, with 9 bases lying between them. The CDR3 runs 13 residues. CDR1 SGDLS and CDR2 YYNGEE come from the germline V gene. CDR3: CASSVGGSRELFF. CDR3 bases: TGTGCCAGCAGCGTAGGGGGGTCCAGGGAGCTGTTTTTT.

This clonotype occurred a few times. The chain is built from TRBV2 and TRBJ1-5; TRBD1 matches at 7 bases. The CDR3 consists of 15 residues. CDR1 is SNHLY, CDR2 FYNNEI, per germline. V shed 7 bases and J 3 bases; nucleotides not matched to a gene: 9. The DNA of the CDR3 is TGTGCCAGCACCCAACAGGGGTCCGTCAATCAGCCCCAGCATTTT. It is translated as CASTQQGSVNQPQHF.

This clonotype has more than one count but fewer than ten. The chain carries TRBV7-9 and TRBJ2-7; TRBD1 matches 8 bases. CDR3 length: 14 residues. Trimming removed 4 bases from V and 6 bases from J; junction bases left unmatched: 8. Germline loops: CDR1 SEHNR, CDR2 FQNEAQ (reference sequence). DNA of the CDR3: TGTGCCAGCAGCTCCTACGGACAGGGAAGCGAGCAGTACTTC. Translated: CASSSYGQGSEQYF.

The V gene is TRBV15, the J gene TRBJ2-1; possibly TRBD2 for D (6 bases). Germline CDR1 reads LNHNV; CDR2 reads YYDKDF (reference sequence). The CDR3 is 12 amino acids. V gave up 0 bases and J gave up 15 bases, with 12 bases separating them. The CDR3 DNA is TGTGCCACCAGCAGAGATTGGACTACTCGGTTCTTC. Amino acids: CATSRDWTTRFF.

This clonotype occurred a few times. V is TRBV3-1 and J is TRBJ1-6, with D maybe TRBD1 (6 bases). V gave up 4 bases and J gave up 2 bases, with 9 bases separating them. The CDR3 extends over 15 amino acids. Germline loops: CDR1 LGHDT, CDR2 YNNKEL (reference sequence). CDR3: CASSPQGTYNSPLHF. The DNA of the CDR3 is TGTGCCAGCAGCCCCCAGGGGACCTATAATTCACCCCTCCACTTT.

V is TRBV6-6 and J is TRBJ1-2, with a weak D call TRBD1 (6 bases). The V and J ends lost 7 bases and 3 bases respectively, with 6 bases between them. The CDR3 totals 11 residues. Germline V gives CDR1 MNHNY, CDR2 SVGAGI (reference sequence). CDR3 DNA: TGTGCCAGCAACAGGGACTATGGCTACACCTTC. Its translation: CASNRDYGYTF.

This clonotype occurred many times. CDR3 bases: TGTGCCAGCAGCTTAGCCAATAATAATTCACCCCTCCACTTT. Its protein is CASSLANNNSPLHF. The rearrangement joins TRBV7-2 to TRBJ1-6; D not resolved. Germline V gene lookup returns CDR1 SGHTA and CDR2 FQGNSA. The CDR3 contains 14 residues. The ends were cut back, 0 bases at V and 5 bases at J, with 5 bases in the middle.

The CDR3 DNA follows: TGTGCCAGCAACGGGGGGGGCCCCGGGGAGCTGTTTTTT. This sequence encodes CASNGGGPGELFF. This rearrangement joins TRBV12-3 or TRBV12-4 to TRBJ2-2; TRBD2 aligns across 8 bases. The ends lost 7 bases at V and 6 bases at J; junction bases unmatched: 4. The CDR3 consists of 13 residues.

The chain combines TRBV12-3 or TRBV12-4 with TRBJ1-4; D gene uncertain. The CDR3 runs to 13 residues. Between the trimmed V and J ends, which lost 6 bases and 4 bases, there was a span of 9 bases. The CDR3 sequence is CASRTNFNEKLFF. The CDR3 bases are TGTGCCAGCAGGACAAACTTTAATGAAAAACTGTTTTTT.

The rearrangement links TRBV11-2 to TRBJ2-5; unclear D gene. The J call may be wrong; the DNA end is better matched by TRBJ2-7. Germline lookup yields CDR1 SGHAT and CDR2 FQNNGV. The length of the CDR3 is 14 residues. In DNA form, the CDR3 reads TGTGCCAGCAGCTTAGCTCTGACCTACTACGAGCAGTACTTC. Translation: CASSLALTYYEQYF.

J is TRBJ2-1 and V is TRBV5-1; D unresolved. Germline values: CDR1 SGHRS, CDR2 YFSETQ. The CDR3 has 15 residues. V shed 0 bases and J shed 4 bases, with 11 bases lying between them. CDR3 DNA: TGCGCCAGCAGCTTGGAGGGTCCCTCTTACAATGAGCAGTTCTTC. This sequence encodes CASSLEGPSYNEQFF.

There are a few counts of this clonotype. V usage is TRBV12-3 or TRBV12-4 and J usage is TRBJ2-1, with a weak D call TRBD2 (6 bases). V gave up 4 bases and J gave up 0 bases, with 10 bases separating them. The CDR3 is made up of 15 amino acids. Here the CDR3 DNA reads TGTGCCAGCAGTTATCGGGGGAACTCCTACAATGAGCAGTTCTTC. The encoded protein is CASSYRGNSYNEQFF.

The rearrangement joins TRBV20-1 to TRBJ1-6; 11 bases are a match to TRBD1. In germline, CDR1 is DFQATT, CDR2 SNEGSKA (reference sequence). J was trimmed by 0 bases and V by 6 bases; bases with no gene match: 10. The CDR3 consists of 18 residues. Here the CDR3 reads CSAYPWGTGGSYNSPLHF. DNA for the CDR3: TGCAGTGCCTACCCCTGGGGGACAGGGGGCTCCTATAATTCACCCCTCCACTTT.

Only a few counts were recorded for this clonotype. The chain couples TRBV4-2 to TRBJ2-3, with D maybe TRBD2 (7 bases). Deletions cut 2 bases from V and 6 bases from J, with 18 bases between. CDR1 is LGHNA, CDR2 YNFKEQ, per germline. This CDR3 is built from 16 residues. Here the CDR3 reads CASSQPPGGLTDTQYF. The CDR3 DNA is TGTGCCAGCAGCCAACCACCCGGGGGGCTCACTGATACGCAGTATTTT.

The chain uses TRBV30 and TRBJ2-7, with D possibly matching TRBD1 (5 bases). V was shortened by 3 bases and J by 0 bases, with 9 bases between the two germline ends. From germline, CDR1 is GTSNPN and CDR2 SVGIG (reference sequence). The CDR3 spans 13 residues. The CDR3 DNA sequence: TGTGCCTGGAGGAGTCAGGGCTCCTACGAGCAGTACTTC. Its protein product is CAWRSQGSYEQYF.

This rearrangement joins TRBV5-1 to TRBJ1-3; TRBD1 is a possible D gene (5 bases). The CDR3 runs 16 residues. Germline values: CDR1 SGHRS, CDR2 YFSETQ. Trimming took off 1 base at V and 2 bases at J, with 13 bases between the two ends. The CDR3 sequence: CASSLQQVLPGNTIYF. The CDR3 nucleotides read TGCGCCAGCAGCTTGCAACAGGTCCTCCCTGGAAACACCATATATTTT.

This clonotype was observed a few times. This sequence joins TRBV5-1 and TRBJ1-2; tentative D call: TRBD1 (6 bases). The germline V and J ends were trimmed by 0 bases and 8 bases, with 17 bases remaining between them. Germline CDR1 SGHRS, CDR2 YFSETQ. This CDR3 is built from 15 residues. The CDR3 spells CASSLAGDRTSGYTF. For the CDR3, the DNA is TGCGCCAGCAGCTTGGCCGGAGACAGGACAAGCGGCTACACCTTC.

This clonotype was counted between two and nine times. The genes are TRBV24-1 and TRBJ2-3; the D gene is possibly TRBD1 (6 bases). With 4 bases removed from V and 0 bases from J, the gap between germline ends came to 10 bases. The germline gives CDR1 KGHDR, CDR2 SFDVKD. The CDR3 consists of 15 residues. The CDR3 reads CATSDPDRSTDTQYF. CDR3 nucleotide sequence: TGTGCCACCAGTGACCCGGACAGAAGCACAGATACGCAGTATTTT.